Listed here is a single T cell receptor beta chain. The target antigen is unknown. The data are from a study of tumor-infiltrating lymphocytes in localized non-small cell lung cancer. Across the whole study: Several tumor histologies, both smoking statuses, and some post-neoadjuvant chemotherapy samples were included.

Sequenced by immunoSEQ multiplex PCR; TCRdb stores in-frame clones only, minus some. The table lists approximately 13,000 clones, about 70% of them singletons. The V gene's germline CDR1 is SGHDT and CDR2 YYEEEE. Trimming shortened V by 6 bases and J by 3 bases, and 16 bases separated the two germline ends. The CDR3 sequence is 15 residues long. Findings and limits, study-wide: Not all patients were TCR sequenced, owing to tissue quantity. No T-cell fraction difference was seen between IM1 and IM2 tumors. Recurrence-free survival showed no association with tumor T-cell fraction.

The clonotype originates from a human donor with non-small cell lung cancer. The gene calls are TRBV5-6 and TRBJ2-1; a weak D match, TRBD1 (6 bases). The sequenced material came from lung tumor tissue. CDR3 region: CASNQGQGNYNEQFF. Here the CDR3 DNA reads TGTGCCAGCAACCAGGGGCAGGGAAACTACAATGAGCAGTTCTTC.